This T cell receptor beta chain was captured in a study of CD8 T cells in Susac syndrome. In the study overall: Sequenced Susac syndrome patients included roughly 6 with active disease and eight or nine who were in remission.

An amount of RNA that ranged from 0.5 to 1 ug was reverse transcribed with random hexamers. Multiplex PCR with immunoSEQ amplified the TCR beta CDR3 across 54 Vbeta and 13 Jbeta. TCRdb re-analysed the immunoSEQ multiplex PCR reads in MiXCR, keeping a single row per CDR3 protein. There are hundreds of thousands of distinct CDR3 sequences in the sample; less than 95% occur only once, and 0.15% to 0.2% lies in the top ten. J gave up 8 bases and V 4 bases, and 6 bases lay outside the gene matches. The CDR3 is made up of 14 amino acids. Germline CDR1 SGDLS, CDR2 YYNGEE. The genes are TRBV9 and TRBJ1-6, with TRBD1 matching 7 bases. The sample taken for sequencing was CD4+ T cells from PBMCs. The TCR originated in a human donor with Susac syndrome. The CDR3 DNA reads TGTGCCAGCAGCACCTCCGGGACAGATTCACCCCTCCACTTT. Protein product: CASSTSGTDSPLHF.